The 25 T cell receptor beta chains below come from one sample, sequenced in a study of blood T cell repertoires in COVID-19. Sequencing used immunoSEQ multiplex PCR; TCRdb keeps in-frame clones, though not all of them. The sample has fewer than 450,000 clones, roughly 88% seen once. Sequencing used PBMCs or T cells enriched from blood (not recorded which). The receptors originated from a man younger than 35 who had recovered from COVID-19.

The chain has TRBV28 and TRBJ1-4, with 8 bases matching TRBD1. The CDR3 loop spans 15 amino acids. Germline V CDR1 and CDR2: MDHEN, SYDVKM. With 6 bases clipped from V and 3 bases from J, the junction kept 6 bases outside the gene matches. For the CDR3, the DNA is TGTGCCAGCAGAGCCCGACAGGGGCCTAATGAAAAACTGTTTTTT. It specifies CASRARQGPNEKLFF.

V is TRBV27 and J is TRBJ2-1, with 9 bases fitting TRBD2. The CDR3 has 14 residues. The V and J ends lost 5 bases and 6 bases, in that order; junction bases with no gene match: 5. Germline CDR1 is MNHEY and CDR2 is SMNVEV (reference sequence). CDR3 nucleotide sequence: TGTGCCAGCAGTCTGCGGACTAGCGTCAATGAGCAGTTCTTC. Translating it yields CASSLRTSVNEQFF.

The chain uses TRBV2 and TRBJ1-2; TRBD1 matches 12 bases. After removal of 6 bases from V and 6 bases from J, the junction contained 8 bases not matched to a gene. The V gene's germline CDR1 is SNHLY and CDR2 FYNNEI. The CDR3 spans 15 residues. The CDR3 DNA reads as TGTGCCAGCAGAGAGGGGACAGGGGGCGCGCATGGCTACACCTTC. It specifies CASREGTGGAHGYTF.

The genes are TRBV14 and TRBJ1-2; the D gene is possibly TRBD1 (6 bases). Germline values: CDR1 SGHDN, CDR2 FVKESK. Trimming removed 4 bases from V and 2 bases from J, with 8 bases in between. This CDR3 region has 13 residues. The CDR3 region has the DNA TGTGCCAGCAGCCTACAGGGAAACTATGGCTACACCTTC. Translating gives CASSLQGNYGYTF.

The rearrangement joins TRBV2 to TRBJ1-3, with D perhaps matching TRBD1 (5 bases). CDR3 size: 15 residues. From germline, CDR1 is SNHLY and CDR2 FYNNEI. Trimming took off 2 bases at V and 2 bases at J, with 10 bases between the two ends. CDR3 amino acids: CASSEKGIAGNTIYF. The CDR3 nucleotides read TGTGCCAGCAGTGAAAAGGGGATAGCTGGAAACACCATATATTTT.

In its sample, this clone was seen a few times. The chain is built from TRBV5-5 and TRBJ1-3; D is unclear. CDR1 is SGHKS, CDR2 YYEKEE, per germline (reference sequence). Deletions cut 6 bases from V and 4 bases from J, with 8 bases between. This CDR3 comprises 12 residues. CDR3 loop: CASTITGNTIYF. CDR3 DNA: TGTGCCAGCACCATTACAGGAAACACCATATATTTT.

This chain uses TRBV12-3 or TRBV12-4 with TRBJ1-2, with D possibly matching TRBD1 (6 bases). The CDR3 runs 13 residues. V was trimmed by 1 base and J by 11 bases, leaving 14 bases between them. CDR3 sequence reads: CASSLGQGMRYTF. The DNA for the CDR3 is TGTGCCAGCAGTTTAGGGCAGGGGATGAGGTACACCTTC.

The CDR3 protein is CASSPGQGRKTRDGADEQFF. CDR3 nucleotides: TGTGCCAGCTCACCTGGACAGGGGCGAAAAACAAGGGACGGCGCCGATGAGCAGTTCTTC. The chain recombines TRBV18 with TRBJ2-1; 9 nucleotides agree with TRBD1. J lost 8 bases, V lost 3 bases, and 23 bases had no gene match. This CDR3 contains 20 residues. The V gene's germline CDR1 is KGHSH and CDR2 LQKENI. The entire variable domain, with the rest obtained from reference TRBV18 and TRBJ2-1, is as follows: NAGVMQNPRHLVRRRGQEARLRCSPMKGHSHVYWYRQLPEEGLKFMVYLQKENIIDESGMPKERFSAEFPKEGPSILRIQQVVRGDSAAYFCASSPGQGRKTRDGADEQFFGPGTRLTVL.

The chain couples TRBV7-3 to TRBJ1-1; no definite D call. Germline CDR1 and CDR2: SGHTA and FQGTGA. The germline V and J ends were trimmed by 2 bases and 3 bases, with 7 bases remaining between them. This CDR3 is 13 amino acids long. Written as DNA, the CDR3 is TGTGCCAGCAGCTTAGTGAGCGACACTGAAGCTTTCTTT. It yields the protein CASSLVSDTEAFF.

The CDR3 protein is CASSYTEGQVYSYEQYF. The CDR3 region has the DNA TGTGCCAGCAGTTACACTGAGGGACAGGTATACTCCTACGAGCAGTACTTC. The gene calls are TRBV6-2 or TRBV6-3 and TRBJ2-7; 8 nucleotides agree with TRBD1. The CDR3 is 17 amino acids. The J segment lost 0 bases and the V segment lost 2 bases, leaving 9 bases of the junction unmatched. CDR1 MNHEY and CDR2 SVGEGT come from the germline V gene.

The V gene is TRBV12-3 or TRBV12-4, the J gene TRBJ1-5; D not resolved. The CDR3 totals 13 residues. V was shortened by 1 base and J by 6 bases, with 7 bases between the two germline ends. This CDR3 reads CASSLVPSQPQHF. The CDR3 nucleotides are TGTGCCAGCAGTTTAGTCCCCTCTCAGCCCCAGCATTTT.

The rearrangement joins TRBV9 to TRBJ2-5, with 7 positions matching TRBD2. The V gene end was trimmed by 4 bases and the J gene end by 3 bases; junction bases not matched to a gene: 6. Germline CDR1 SGDLS, CDR2 YYNGEE. This CDR3 comprises 14 residues. The CDR3 DNA follows: TGTGCCAGCAGCCCACAAGGGACTAAAGAGACCCAGTACTTC. This gives the protein CASSPQGTKETQYF.

Concerning this clone: Other DNA sequences in this specimen translate into the identical CDR3. This chain joins TRBV15 and TRBJ1-3; D is unresolved. The CDR3 consists of 13 residues. Germline V CDR1 and CDR2: LNHNV, YYDKDF (reference sequence). V was shortened by 1 base and J by 4 bases, with 5 bases between the two germline ends. CDR3 bases: TGTGCCACCAGCAGAGGCGTAGGAAACACCATATATTTT. Protein sequence: CATSRGVGNTIYF.

The chain has TRBV27 and TRBJ1-1, with D perhaps TRBD1 (5 bases). Per germline, CDR1 MNHEY and CDR2 SMNVEV (reference sequence). Trimming left V 8 bases short and J 1 base short, with 17 bases between. This CDR3 spans 15 amino acids. The CDR3 here is CASRPQGHWNTEAFF. The CDR3 DNA sequence: TGTGCCAGCCGTCCCCAGGGTCATTGGAACACTGAAGCTTTCTTT.

The chain couples TRBV19 to TRBJ2-2; 10 bases map to TRBD1. This CDR3 is 16 amino acids long. V was clipped by 2 bases and J by 6 bases; unmatched bases: 6. Germline V lookup: CDR1 LNHDA, CDR2 SQIVND (reference sequence). The CDR3 reads CASSIWGQGFPGELFF. The CDR3, as DNA: TGTGCCAGTAGTATATGGGGACAGGGGTTTCCCGGGGAGCTGTTTTTT.

This clone has only one observation. The V gene is TRBV5-1, the J gene TRBJ2-7, with D maybe TRBD1 (6 bases). V was trimmed by 1 base and J by 3 bases, leaving 17 bases between them. Germline V gene data show CDR1 as SGHRS and CDR2 as YFSETQ. The CDR3 sequence is 16 residues long. The CDR3 DNA reads TGCGCCAGCAGCTTGAATTCTGGGGGCGTAAGCTACGAGCAGTACTTC. The encoded protein is CASSLNSGGVSYEQYF.

This clone has a handful of counts. The V and J genes are TRBV29-1 and TRBJ1-2; D gene uncertain. The CDR3 extends over 10 amino acids. V lost 3 bases, J lost 8 bases, and 7 bases lay in between. Germline CDR1 SQVTM, CDR2 ANQGSEA. As DNA, the CDR3 is TGCAGCGTTGATTCGGGAGGCTACACCTTC. Translation gives CSVDSGGYTF.

This clone was detected only a few times. J is TRBJ1-1 and V is TRBV27; D remains ambiguous. The CDR3 has 13 amino acids. Germline V gene sequence: CDR1 MNHEY, CDR2 SMNVEV (reference sequence). Deletions cut 3 bases from V and 3 bases from J, with 8 bases between. CDR3: CASSLYRYTEAFF. DNA of the CDR3: TGTGCCAGCAGTTTGTACAGATACACTGAAGCTTTCTTT.

The chain recombines TRBV19 with TRBJ1-1; D is uncertain. CDR3 length: 15 residues. The ends were cut back, 1 base at V and 0 bases at J, with 9 bases in the middle. CDR1 and CDR2 (germline): LNHDA, SQIVND (reference sequence). CDR3 amino acids: CASSIGSVLNTEAFF. In DNA, the CDR3 is TGTGCCAGTAGTATAGGGTCAGTTTTGAACACTGAAGCTTTCTTT.

This chain connects TRBV18 to TRBJ2-7; 14 nucleotides agree with TRBD2. CDR1 KGHSH and CDR2 LQKENI come from the germline V gene. V dropped 3 bases and J dropped 2; count of bases not matched to a gene: 3. The CDR3 has 16 amino acids. CDR3: CASSPGTSGRPYEQYF. In DNA form, the CDR3 reads TGTGCCAGCTCACCGGGGACTAGCGGGAGACCCTACGAGCAGTACTTC.

The gene calls are TRBV28 and TRBJ2-1; 13 bases align to TRBD2. The V gene's germline CDR1 is MDHEN and CDR2 SYDVKM. The V and J ends lost 4 bases and 6 bases, in that order; junction bases with no gene match: 15. The CDR3 consists of 19 residues. The CDR3, as DNA: TGTGCCAGCAGTTCTGAGGGCTTCACCGGGACTAGCGGGGCCAATGAGCAGTTCTTC. It specifies CASSSEGFTGTSGANEQFF. The complete variable domain, with remaining parts taken from reference TRBV28 and TRBJ2-1, reads DVKVTQSSRYLVKRTGEKVFLECVQDMDHENMFWYRQDPGLGLRLIYFSYDVKMKEKGDIPEGYSVSREKKERFSLILESASTNQTSMYLCASSSEGFTGTSGANEQFFGPGTRLTVL.

The chain combines TRBV3-1 (or the pseudogene TRBV3-2) with TRBJ1-6; 10 nucleotides agree with TRBD1. V was clipped by 4 bases and J by 7 bases; unmatched bases: 10. The CDR3 contains 17 residues. CDR1 is LGHDT and CDR2 is YNNKEL in the germline V gene (reference sequence). The CDR3 sequence is CASSPLDRGRGNSPLHF. The CDR3 DNA is TGTGCCAGCAGCCCCCTCGACAGGGGGCGAGGCAATTCACCCCTCCACTTT.

This chain links TRBV3-1 (or the pseudogene TRBV3-2) with TRBJ1-1, with D perhaps TRBD1 (6 bases). The CDR3 contains 13 residues. V was cut by 10 bases and J by 3 bases, with 15 bases left in between. CDR1 is LGHDT, CDR2 YNNKEL, per germline (reference sequence). CDR3 loop: CATTGRGDTEAFF. The CDR3 nucleotides are TGTGCCACTACAGGGCGGGGGGACACTGAAGCTTTCTTT.

The rearrangement uses TRBV30 and TRBJ1-1; a possible D gene is TRBD1 (5 bases). The CDR3 totals 15 residues. Trimming took 2 bases from V and 4 from J, leaving 17 bases between them. CDR1 GTSNPN and CDR2 SVGIG come from the germline V gene (reference sequence). The CDR3 DNA follows: TGTGCCTGGAGTCCCCTTGGGGGGAGTCCCACTGAAGCTTTCTTT. It specifies CAWSPLGGSPTEAFF.

The chain carries TRBV4-1 and TRBJ2-7; 9 bases align to TRBD2. Germline V gene sequence: CDR1 MGHRA, CDR2 YSYEKL. The CDR3 is made up of 16 amino acids. V lost 0 bases to trimming and J lost 3 bases; unmatched junction nucleotides: 6. The CDR3: CASSQDWRGGFYEQYF. CDR3 DNA sequence: TGCGCCAGCAGCCAAGATTGGCGGGGGGGATTCTACGAGCAGTACTTC.